The 22 T cell receptor beta chains in this list originate from one sample, sequenced in a study of Ad26.COV2.S vaccination and SARS-CoV-2 variants. TCRdb's table, derived via immunoSEQ multiplex PCR, lists solely in-frame clones and lacks some. Of approximately 300,000 clones in the sample, 70% to 90% were seen once. The treatment: around 19 received Ad26.COV2.S at low or high dose, single or two shots; about five received placebo; per-sample allocation not given. Sampling occurred on day 63 after the first vaccine or placebo injection. The sample here was peripheral blood, taken in a trial of Ad26.COV2.S vaccine versus placebo. These receptors all come from a person between 18 and 59 years old who received the Ad26.COV2.S COVID-19 vaccine or a placebo.

This chain uses TRBV27 with TRBJ2-1; D perhaps matches TRBD2 (6 bases). The CDR3 has 16 amino acids. Germline V gives CDR1 MNHEY, CDR2 SMNVEV (reference sequence). The V gene lost 2 bases and the J gene lost 0 bases, with 11 bases spanning the gap. The DNA of the CDR3 is TGTGCCAGCAGTTTACGCTTCGGGAGCTCCTACAATGAGCAGTTCTTC. It yields the protein CASSLRFGSSYNEQFF.

This clone was detected only once. One end of the junction does not line up with germline, which may come from a read error. The V and J genes are TRBV5-1 and TRBJ1-1; 7 bases fit TRBD1. The CDR3 sequence is 16 residues long. The germline V gene has CDR1 SGHRS and CDR2 YFSETQ. The DNA for the CDR3 is TGCGCCAGCAGCTTGGAGGGCAGGGGGTTAGCTTCGGGAGCCGGCTTT. Translating gives CASSLEGRGLASGAGF.

The V gene is TRBV2, the J gene TRBJ2-7; tentatively, D is TRBD1 or TRBD2 (5 bases each). The CDR3 is made up of 17 amino acids. Germline V gives CDR1 SNHLY, CDR2 FYNNEI. The ends were cut back, 4 bases at V and 2 bases at J, with 21 bases in the middle. CDR3 nucleotide sequence: TGTGCCAGCAGTGTGAGGACAAGCGGAAAAACGACCTACGAGCAGTACTTC. It is translated as CASSVRTSGKTTYEQYF.

The chain recombines TRBV28 with TRBJ2-1, with D possibly being TRBD2 (7 bases). Trimming stripped 3 bases from V and 4 bases from J, with 19 bases between. CDR3 length equals 17 residues. CDR1 and CDR2 from the germline V gene are MDHEN and SYDVKM. The CDR3 loop is CASSFSPGGGLYNEQFF. The CDR3 DNA reads TGTGCCAGCAGTTTCTCGCCTGGGGGGGGCCTTTACAATGAGCAGTTCTTC.

Details on this clone: Other nucleotide sequences from this sample produce the same CDR3. V usage is TRBV3-1 (or the pseudogene TRBV3-2) and J usage is TRBJ1-3; D unclear. CDR1 LGHDT and CDR2 YNNKEL come from the germline V gene (reference sequence). The CDR3 is 14 amino acids. V was cut by 2 bases and J by 1 base, with 6 bases left in between. The CDR3 spells CASSQSGSGNTIYF. The CDR3 DNA reads TGTGCCAGCAGCCAATCGGGGTCTGGAAACACCATATATTTT.

This sequence joins TRBV2 and TRBJ2-7; TRBD2 agrees at 15 bases. The CDR3 sequence is 16 residues long. Germline V gene sequence: CDR1 SNHLY, CDR2 FYNNEI. V shed 10 bases and J 0 bases; nucleotides not matched to a gene: 7. The CDR3 DNA is TGTGCCATCCAGGGACTAGCGGGGGGAAGCTCCTACGAGCAGTACTTC. It translates to CAIQGLAGGSSYEQYF.

The chain links TRBV6-5 to TRBJ1-2, with TRBD1 matching over 7 bases. This CDR3 region has 14 residues. J lost 0 bases, V lost 8 bases, and 6 bases had no gene match. CDR1 and CDR2 from the germline V gene are MNHEY and SVGAGI. The CDR3 loop reads CASAPGGTNYGYTF. CDR3 DNA sequence: TGTGCCAGCGCCCCAGGGGGAACTAACTATGGCTACACCTTC.

J is TRBJ1-2 and V is TRBV6-4; 7 positions agree with TRBD1. The V gene end was trimmed by 6 bases and the J gene end by 6 bases; junction bases not matched to a gene: 19. The CDR3 contains 17 residues. Germline V lookup: CDR1 MRHNA, CDR2 SNTAGT. The CDR3 is CASSAHPGGTAPDGYTF. The CDR3 DNA is TGTGCCAGCAGCGCGCATCCAGGGGGAACGGCCCCGGATGGCTACACCTTC.

The gene calls are TRBV30 and TRBJ1-1; TRBD1 is a possible D gene (5 bases). V lost 4 bases and J 2 bases, leaving 8 bases between the germline ends. Germline V CDR1 and CDR2: GTSNPN, SVGIG (reference sequence). CDR3 length: 12 residues. The CDR3 loop is CAWKTVNTEAFF. The CDR3 DNA follows: TGTGCCTGGAAGACAGTAAACACTGAAGCTTTCTTT.

In this sample, this clone turned up a few times. The CDR3 protein is CASSHLGESGTF. The CDR3 DNA follows: TGTGCCAGCAGCCACCTCGGGGAGAGCGGCACCTTC. The genes are TRBV11-2 and TRBJ1-2, with unresolved D. The CDR3 spans 12 residues. V lost 5 bases, J lost 13 bases, and 17 bases lay in between. Germline CDR1 is SGHAT and CDR2 is FQNNGV.

The V gene is TRBV11-2, the J gene TRBJ1-2; TRBD1 might be the D (5 bases). Looked up from germline, CDR1 is SGHAT and CDR2 is FQNNGV. The CDR3 length is 16 residues. Trimming removed 6 bases at V and 5 bases at J, with 22 bases between. CDR3 DNA: TGTGCCAGCAGACCCGTCCTCTTAGACAGAGATTATGGCTACACCTTC. Translating gives CASRPVLLDRDYGYTF.

The V gene is TRBV6-5, the J gene TRBJ2-7, with 7 nucleotides matching TRBD2. The length of the CDR3 is 11 residues. V lost 8 bases and J lost 5; bases outside the gene matches: 3. In germline, CDR1 is MNHEY, CDR2 SVGAGI. CDR3 in amino acids: CASSRGDEQYF. The DNA for the CDR3 is TGTGCCAGCTCCCGGGGGGACGAGCAGTACTTC.

The table lists this clone with a count of one. This sequence joins TRBV29-1 and TRBJ1-4, with D hard to call. The CDR3 sequence is 13 residues long. Germline CDR1 is SQVTM and CDR2 is ANQGSEA. Trimming cost V 2 bases and J 5 bases, with 9 bases left between them. The CDR3 loop reads CSVERDGNEKLFF. The CDR3 region has the DNA TGCAGCGTTGAAAGGGATGGGAATGAAAAACTGTTTTTT.

This chain joins TRBV5-4 and TRBJ2-1, with 15 bases lining up with TRBD2. The V segment lost 4 bases and the J segment 9 bases; nucleotides outside the gene matches: 8. The CDR3 loop spans 16 amino acids. Germline assignment: CDR1 SGHNT and CDR2 YYREEE (reference sequence). CDR3 in DNA: TGTGCCAGCAGCATCAGGACTAGCGGGGGGGCGGGTGAGCAGTTCTTC. Protein: CASSIRTSGGAGEQFF.

This sequence joins TRBV28 and TRBJ1-3, with a possible D match to TRBD1 (6 bases). The germline CDR1 and CDR2 sequences are MDHEN and SYDVKM. Trimming left V 1 base short and J 0 bases short, with 10 bases between. This CDR3 is built from 16 residues. This chain's CDR3 is CASSLLGQLSGNTIYF. CDR3 coding DNA: TGTGCCAGCAGTTTATTAGGACAGCTCTCTGGAAACACCATATATTTT.

This chain joins TRBV9 and TRBJ2-3, with D perhaps TRBD1 (6 bases). Between the trimmed V and J ends, which lost 3 bases and 2 bases, there was a span of 7 bases. This CDR3 has 13 residues. Germline V gene data show CDR1 as SGDLS and CDR2 as YYNGEE. The CDR3 protein is CASSAGVTDTQYF. The CDR3 nucleotides are TGTGCCAGCAGCGCAGGGGTCACAGATACGCAGTATTTT.

A note on this clone: Given the absence of the conserved phenylalanine or tryptophan at the CDR3 end, a read error is likely. Because the CDR3's place on the DNA is in doubt, the DNA is left out and the CDR3 is given as listed by TCRdb. This chain joins TRBV28 and TRBJ2-7; the D segment call TRBD2 is taken from the table without a DNA check. Germline assignment: CDR1 MDHEN and CDR2 SYDVKM. The CDR3 is made up of 10 amino acids, end residues included. The CDR3 here is CASIPMDLQS.

The gene calls are TRBV9 and TRBJ2-3, with TRBD2 matching 9 bases. The CDR3 spans 15 residues. V lost 4 bases and J lost 3; bases outside the gene matches: 6. CDR1 is SGDLS, CDR2 YYNGEE, per germline. In DNA, the CDR3 is TGTGCCAGCAGCCTTCGCGGGGGGGCAACAGATACGCAGTATTTT. This sequence encodes CASSLRGGATDTQYF.

The chain carries TRBV7-2 and TRBJ2-5; D not resolved. The germline CDR1 and CDR2 sequences are SGHTA and FQGNSA. Trimming took 8 bases from V and 1 from J, leaving 14 bases between them. This CDR3 has 14 residues. The CDR3 DNA reads as TGTGCCAGCTCCCTCACCGGAGCCCAAGAGACCCAGTACTTC. It specifies CASSLTGAQETQYF.

This sequence joins TRBV2 and TRBJ2-7; D possibly corresponds to TRBD1 (5 bases). Germline values: CDR1 SNHLY, CDR2 FYNNEI. Trimming took off 5 bases at V and 2 bases at J, with 10 bases between the two ends. The CDR3 totals 13 residues. The CDR3: CASSNGAPYEQYF. The CDR3 DNA reads as TGTGCCAGCAGTAATGGGGCCCCCTACGAGCAGTACTTC.

The gene calls are TRBV5-8 and TRBJ1-2; weak D call: TRBD1 (5 bases). Germline loops: CDR1 SGHTS, CDR2 YDEGEE. Trimming left V 4 bases short and J 5 bases short, with 12 bases between. This CDR3 contains 13 residues. CDR3 amino acids: CASSLGGIYGYTF. The CDR3 bases are TGTGCCAGCAGCCTGGGGGGGATTTATGGCTACACCTTC.

The V gene is TRBV10-1, the J gene TRBJ2-2, with no clear D. From germline, CDR1 is WNHNN and CDR2 SYGVQD (reference sequence). The CDR3 totals 14 residues. Trimming stripped 3 bases from V and 0 bases from J, with 5 bases between. The CDR3 bases are TGCGCCAGCAGTGACCTCACGAACACCGGGGAGCTGTTTTTT. Amino acid sequence: CASSDLTNTGELFF.